This T cell receptor beta chain was sequenced in a study of control samples from healthy donors and cancer patients. Profiled with immunoSEQ multiplex PCR; TCRdb holds only in-frame clones, not every one. The repertoire consists of approximately 94,000 clones, with approximately 84% occurring once and the leading ten covering approximately 38%. The germline V gene has CDR1 SGHDT and CDR2 YYEEEE. V was cut by 3 bases and J by 0 bases, with 9 bases left in between. CDR3 length: 14 amino acids. The rearrangement uses TRBV5-6 and TRBJ1-1; a weak D match, TRBD1 (5 bases). The TCR was taken from an older man with lung cancer. The sequenced sample consisted of PBMCs. The CDR3 nucleotides are TGTGCCAGCAGCTCGGGACTGTTGAACACTGAAGCTTTCTTT. Amino acid sequence: CASSSGLLNTEAFF.